This passage covers 24 T cell receptor beta chains from one sample sequenced in a study of T cells in Graves' hyperthyroidism and ophthalmopathy. Amplification yielded TCR beta CDR3 regions, with RNA transcripts as the source. The primer set for the first-round RT-PCR of the TCR CDR3 was HTBI. TCRdb itself ran the multiplex PCR reads through MiXCR, one entry per CDR3 protein. The table lists approximately 210,000 distinct CDR3 sequences, 17% of them singletons. Material: blood. These receptors originate from a man aged 50 or older with Graves' hyperthyroidism.

This clonotype was picked up many times. The chain is built from TRBV5-5 and TRBJ1-2; D is unclear. The germline gives CDR1 SGHKS, CDR2 YYEKEE (reference sequence). This CDR3 is built from 14 residues. The V and J ends lost 4 bases and 0 bases respectively, with 10 bases between them. The CDR3 bases are TGTGCCAGCAGCCCCGACGGAACTAACTATGGCTACACCTTC. This encodes CASSPDGTNYGYTF.

This clonotype appeared many times. The chain uses TRBV20-1 and TRBJ2-3, with TRBD2 matching 11 bases. Germline assignment: CDR1 DFQATT and CDR2 SNEGSKA (reference sequence). This CDR3 spans 16 amino acids. Germline trimming cut 0 bases from V and 6 bases from J; bases unmatched to any gene: 8. The CDR3 DNA reads as TGCAGTGCTAGAGATCCATCTAGCGGGAGGCGGGATACGCAGTATTTT. Translated: CSARDPSSGRRDTQYF.

This clonotype came up once. V gene TRBV5-1 combines with J gene TRBJ1-2; TRBD1 matches at 9 bases. Germline CDR1 is SGHRS and CDR2 is YFSETQ. V dropped 3 bases and J dropped 7; count of bases not matched to a gene: 13. The CDR3 loop spans 16 amino acids. The CDR3 reads CASSSGAGQGIAGYTF. For the CDR3, the DNA is TGCGCCAGCAGCTCGGGGGCTGGACAGGGGATTGCTGGCTACACCTTC.

Ten or more counts support this clonotype. The chain links TRBV5-1 to TRBJ2-2; perhaps TRBD1 as D (6 bases). Germline CDR1 reads SGHRS; CDR2 reads YFSETQ. This CDR3 has 15 residues. The germline V and J ends were trimmed by 8 bases and 1 base, with 15 bases remaining between them. CDR3 DNA sequence: TGCGCCAGTTACTCGGGACACCGGAACACCGGGGAGCTGTTTTTT. Residues: CASYSGHRNTGELFF.

This clonotype has more than one count but fewer than ten. The chain recombines TRBV20-1 with TRBJ2-3, with D possibly matching TRBD2 (7 bases). This CDR3 region has 14 residues. Trimming removed 5 bases from V and 5 bases from J, with 17 bases in between. The germline V gene has CDR1 DFQATT and CDR2 SNEGSKA (reference sequence). The CDR3 here is CSALPGAGVDTQYF. CDR3 DNA: TGCAGTGCTCTCCCAGGGGCGGGAGTAGATACGCAGTATTTT.

This clonotype showed up many times. This rearrangement joins TRBV5-1 to TRBJ1-3; 8 positions agree with TRBD1. Losses at the gene ends were 4 bases for V and 2 bases for J; bases not matched to a gene: 5. There are 15 residues in the CDR3. Germline lookup yields CDR1 SGHRS and CDR2 YFSETQ. The CDR3 DNA is TGCGCCAGCAGCGTAGGGACAGGAGCTGGAAACACCATATATTTT. It yields the protein CASSVGTGAGNTIYF.

Notes on this clonotype: This clone may be a read error of a much larger clone one base away. The V call is TRBV27, the J call TRBJ2-7; TRBD1 agrees at 8 bases. The CDR3 runs to 13 residues. CDR1 MNHEY and CDR2 SMNVEV come from the germline V gene (reference sequence). J gave up 6 bases and V 8 bases, and 9 bases lay outside the gene matches. CDR3 protein: CASGTTGGFEQYF. The DNA of the CDR3 is TGTGCCAGCGGTACCACAGGGGGGTTCGAGCAGTACTTC.

Comment on this clonotype: A much larger clone differs by one base, so this may be a read error. The rearrangement uses TRBV20-1 and TRBJ2-1; 9 bases match TRBD2. CDR1 DFQATT and CDR2 SNEGSKA come from the germline V gene (reference sequence). J gave up 9 bases and V 7 bases, and 16 bases lay outside the gene matches. The CDR3 is 15 amino acids. The CDR3 coding sequence is TGCAGTGTTAGGGTCTCCGGGACTAGCTCGTCTGAGCAGTTCTTC. Its protein product is CSVRVSGTSSSEQFF.

This clonotype was counted between two and nine times. The chain recombines TRBV18 with TRBJ2-7; weak D call: TRBD1 (5 bases). Germline-derived CDR1 and CDR2 are KGHSH and LQKENI. The CDR3 is 13 amino acids. The V and J ends lost 4 bases and 1 base respectively, with 8 bases between them. The CDR3 is CASSRGKSYEQYF. The CDR3 DNA is TGTGCCAGCTCACGGGGCAAGTCCTACGAGCAGTACTTC.

This clonotype was counted many times. This chain connects TRBV20-1 to TRBJ2-5; a possible D gene is TRBD2 (6 bases). Trimming left V 3 bases short and J 5 bases short, with 22 bases between. CDR1 is DFQATT, CDR2 SNEGSKA, per germline (reference sequence). The CDR3 spans 16 residues. CDR3 sequence: CSASTPTSFRGETQYF. Here the CDR3 DNA reads TGCAGTGCTAGTACCCCCACTAGCTTCCGAGGGGAGACCCAGTACTTC.

This clonotype occurred a few times. The V gene is TRBV9, the J gene TRBJ2-1; D is ambiguous. The germline gives CDR1 SGDLS, CDR2 YYNGEE. This CDR3 has 15 amino acids. With 0 bases removed from V and 1 base from J, the gap between germline ends came to 8 bases. CDR3 bases: TGTGCCAGCAGCGTAGGGGAAACTTCCTACAATGAGCAGTTCTTC. Protein product: CASSVGETSYNEQFF. Based on the CDR3 plus reference TRBV9 and TRBJ2-1, the full variable domain is DSGVTQTPKHLITATGQRVTLRCSPRSGDLSVYWYQQSLDQGLQFLIQYYNGEERAKGNILERFSAQQFPDLHSELNLSSLELGDSALYFCASSVGETSYNEQFFGPGTRLTVL.

This clonotype was recorded at least ten times. This chain connects TRBV18 to TRBJ2-5; a possible D gene is TRBD1 (6 bases). The CDR3 has 16 residues. V lost 0 bases and J 4 bases, leaving 15 bases between the germline ends. Germline CDR1 reads KGHSH; CDR2 reads LQKENI. For the CDR3, the DNA is TGTGCCAGCTCACCACCGGGGGCGGTCGTTGGAGAGACCCAGTACTTC. Amino acid sequence: CASSPPGAVVGETQYF.

This clonotype was counted many times. The chain uses TRBV2 and TRBJ2-1; 8 positions match TRBD1. Trimming cost V 3 bases and J 1 base; bases outside gene matches: 2. This CDR3 region has 15 residues. Germline CDR1 and CDR2: SNHLY and FYNNEI. The CDR3 loop reads CASSEDRESYNEQFF. Here the CDR3 DNA reads TGTGCCAGCAGTGAGGACAGGGAATCCTACAATGAGCAGTTCTTC. The full variable domain, rest sourced from reference TRBV2 and TRBJ2-1, is EPEVTQTPSHQVTQMGQEVILRCVPISNHLYFYWYRQILGQKVEFLVSFYNNEISEKSEIFDDQFSVERPDGSNFTLKIRSTKLEDSAMYFCASSEDRESYNEQFFGPGTRLTVL.

In this sample, this clonotype turned up many times. This chain connects TRBV27 to TRBJ2-7; 10 bases line up with TRBD2. This CDR3 has 15 amino acids. Germline loops: CDR1 MNHEY, CDR2 SMNVEV (reference sequence). Losses at the gene ends were 4 bases for V and 3 bases for J; bases not matched to a gene: 6. Here the CDR3 reads CASSWSLAGNYEQYF. CDR3 bases: TGTGCCAGCAGTTGGTCACTAGCGGGAAACTACGAGCAGTACTTC.

This clonotype was seen a handful of times. This sequence joins TRBV5-4 and TRBJ2-1; 8 positions agree with TRBD2. Germline-derived CDR1 and CDR2 are SGHNT and YYREEE (reference sequence). V shed 0 bases and J 6 bases; nucleotides not matched to a gene: 5. The CDR3 has 15 amino acids. DNA for the CDR3: TGTGCCAGCAGCTTGGATCTAGCGGGCGGCAATGAGCAGTTCTTC. Translating it yields CASSLDLAGGNEQFF.

The chain uses TRBV6-4 and TRBJ2-2, with TRBD1 as a possible D gene (6 bases). V lost 7 bases and J lost 0, with 15 bases in between. Germline assignment: CDR1 MRHNA and CDR2 SNTAGT. This CDR3 has 16 residues. CDR3 DNA sequence: TGTGCCAGCACGAAAGCGCGACAGGCGAACACCGGGGAGCTGTTTTTT. This sequence encodes CASTKARQANTGELFF.

This clonotype was seen ten or more times. The chain combines TRBV27 with TRBJ2-7; 11 bases are shared with TRBD1. The germline V gene encodes CDR1 MNHEY and CDR2 SMNVEV (reference sequence). Trimming removed 6 bases from V and 6 bases from J; junction bases left unmatched: 10. The length of the CDR3 is 15 residues. CDR3 nucleotides: TGTGCCAGCAGCTCCCCCGGGACAGGGGGATTCGAGCAGTACTTC. Translating gives CASSSPGTGGFEQYF.

This clonotype was recorded at least ten times. The rearrangement joins TRBV28 to TRBJ1-5, with D possibly TRBD1 on 5 matching bases. The CDR3 loop spans 14 amino acids. Germline V lookup: CDR1 MDHEN, CDR2 SYDVKM. V was shortened by 4 bases and J by 5 bases, with 12 bases between the two germline ends. This CDR3 reads CASSWAGLDQPQHF. For the CDR3, the DNA is TGTGCCAGCAGTTGGGCAGGGTTGGATCAGCCCCAGCATTTT. Combining the CDR3 with reference TRBV28 and TRBJ1-5 gives the whole variable domain DVKVTQSSRYLVKRTGEKVFLECVQDMDHENMFWYRQDPGLGLRLIYFSYDVKMKEKGDIPEGYSVSREKKERFSLILESASTNQTSMYLCASSWAGLDQPQHFGDGTRLSIL.

A few counts support this clonotype. CDR3 in amino acids: CASSIQTGVAGELFF. CDR3 nucleotides: TGTGCCAGCAGCATACAGACAGGGGTAGCCGGGGAGCTGTTTTTT. J is TRBJ2-2 and V is TRBV11-2; TRBD1 matches at 8 bases. The CDR3 consists of 15 residues. CDR1 and CDR2 (germline): SGHAT, FQNNGV. With V trimmed by 5 bases and J by 6 bases, 8 bases remained unmatched.

This clonotype was observed a handful of times. This chain uses TRBV28 with TRBJ2-3; 10 nucleotides match TRBD2. The CDR3 sequence is 16 residues long. The germline V gene encodes CDR1 MDHEN and CDR2 SYDVKM. The junction had 9 bases not matched to a gene; V was cut back by 7 bases and J by 2 bases. The CDR3 bases are TGTGCCAGCAAAAATCCACTAGCGGGGCTCACAGATACGCAGTATTTT. Encoded protein: CASKNPLAGLTDTQYF.

This clonotype was recorded at least ten times. An end of the junction differs from the germline gene, which may be a read error. This chain connects TRBV12-3 or TRBV12-4 to TRBJ2-3, with 13 bases that match TRBD2. The CDR3 is 15 residues long. CDR3 in DNA: TGTCCCAGCAGTTTCCGGACTAGCGGGAGTAATACGCAGTATTTT. Translation gives CPSSFRTSGSNTQYF.

The chain is built from TRBV7-2 and TRBJ2-1, with TRBD2 matching over 13 bases. The CDR3 runs 15 residues. Germline V gene sequence: CDR1 SGHTA, CDR2 FQGNSA. Trimming removed 4 bases from V and 7 bases from J; junction bases left unmatched: 4. In DNA form, the CDR3 reads TGTGCCAGCAGCTATTGGACTAGCGGGAGAAATGAGCAGTTCTTC. Its translation is CASSYWTSGRNEQFF.

This clonotype was counted ten times or more. V and J are TRBV2 and TRBJ1-1; TRBD1 agrees at 8 bases. Looked up from germline, CDR1 is SNHLY and CDR2 is FYNNEI. J gave up 4 bases and V 6 bases, and 10 bases lay outside the gene matches. The CDR3 loop spans 15 amino acids. CDR3 region: CASSSDRAVGTEAFF. As DNA, the CDR3 is TGTGCCAGCAGCTCGGACAGGGCGGTTGGCACTGAAGCTTTCTTT.

This clonotype showed up many times. The chain uses TRBV27 and TRBJ2-2; 8 bases are shared with TRBD1. This CDR3 is 20 amino acids long. V lost 1 base and J lost 0; bases outside the gene matches: 13. Germline-derived CDR1 and CDR2 are MNHEY and SMNVEV (reference sequence). CDR3 residues: CASSLYNTRTGTSNTGELFF. The CDR3, as DNA: TGTGCCAGCAGTTTATACAATACACGGACAGGGACTTCGAACACCGGGGAGCTGTTTTTT.